This TCR beta chain was documented in a study of identical twins. Comment on this clonotype: Its antigen is not known.

Each CDR3 protein is one row after TCRdb ran MiXCR on the 5' RACE reads. The repertoire holds approximately 670,000 distinct CDR3 sequences, less than 7% seen once, with approximately 2% in the top ten. General study findings and limits: With beta out-of-frame sequences, excess sharing by twins was weaker. Partly confounded zero-insertion analyses could result from invariant MAIT and iNKT cells.

V gave up 0 bases and J gave up 7 bases, with 10 bases separating them. The CDR3 totals 13 residues. Germline CDR1 SGHRS, CDR2 YFSETQ. The TCR originated in a man between 18 and 29 years old in good health. V gene TRBV5-1 combines with J gene TRBJ1-1; no reliable D call. Sequenced input: naive T cells sorted from blood. CDR3 sequence: CASSLEAVDEAFF. The CDR3 bases are TGCGCCAGCAGCTTGGAGGCTGTAGATGAAGCTTTCTTT.